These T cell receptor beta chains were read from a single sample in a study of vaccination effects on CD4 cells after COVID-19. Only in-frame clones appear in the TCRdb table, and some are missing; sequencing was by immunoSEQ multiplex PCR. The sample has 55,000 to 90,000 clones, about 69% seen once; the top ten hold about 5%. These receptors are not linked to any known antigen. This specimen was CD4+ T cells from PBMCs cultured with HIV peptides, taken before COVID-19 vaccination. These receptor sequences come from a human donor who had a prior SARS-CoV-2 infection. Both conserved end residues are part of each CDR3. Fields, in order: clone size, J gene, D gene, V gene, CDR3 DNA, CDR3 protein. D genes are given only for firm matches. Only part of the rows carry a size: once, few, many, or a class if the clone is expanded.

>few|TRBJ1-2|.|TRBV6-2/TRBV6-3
TGTGCCAGCAGTTACCTAGGGGCGATCCTCGAGGACTATGGCTACACCTTC
CASSYLGAILEDYGYTF
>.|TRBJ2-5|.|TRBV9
TGTGCCAGCAGCGTAGGGGTAGCGGCCCAAGAGACCCAGTACTTC
CASSVGVAAQETQYF
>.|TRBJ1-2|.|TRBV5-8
TGTGCCAGCAGTGTGACAGATTATGGCTACACCTTC
CASSVTDYGYTF
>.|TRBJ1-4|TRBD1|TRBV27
TGTGCCAGCCGAGCGCTCCGACAGGGAACTAATGAAAAACTGTTTTTT
CASRALRQGTNEKLFF
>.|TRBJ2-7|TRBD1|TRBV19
TGTGCCAGTAGTATAGTCATTACAGGGGGCTTATCCTACGAGCAGTACTTC
CASSIVITGGLSYEQYF
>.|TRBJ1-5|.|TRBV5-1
TGCGCCAGCAGCTTGGACAGTTATAGCAATCAGCCCCAGCATTTT
CASSLDSYSNQPQHF
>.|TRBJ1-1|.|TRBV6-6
TGTGCCAGCAGTTACTCCCTCGGCTCTCCAGCTTTCTTT
CASSYSLGSPAFF
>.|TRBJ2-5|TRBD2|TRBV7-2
TGTGCCAGCAGCTTAGGCGTTGTTAGCGGGGGGTCCCAAGAGACCCAGTACTTC
CASSLGVVSGGSQETQYF
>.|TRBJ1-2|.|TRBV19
TGTGCCAGTAGTGAATGGGATCGAGGCTACACCTTC
CASSEWDRGYTF
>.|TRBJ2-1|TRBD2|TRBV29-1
TGCAGCGTATCTGGGAGAGCGGGGAGCGAGGACAATGAGCAGTTCTTC
CSVSGRAGSEDNEQFF
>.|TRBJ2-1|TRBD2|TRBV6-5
TGTGCCAGCACCCCGGGACTAGCGGGAGACAATGAGCAGTTCTTC
CASTPGLAGDNEQFF
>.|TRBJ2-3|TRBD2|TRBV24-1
TGTGCCACCAGTGATACCCCTGCGGGGGGGGTGGGAGATACGCAGTATTTT
CATSDTPAGGVGDTQYF
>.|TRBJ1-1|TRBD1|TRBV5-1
TGCGCCAGCAGCCGACAGGGGAACAGAGGGAACACTGAAGCTTTCTTT
CASSRQGNRGNTEAFF
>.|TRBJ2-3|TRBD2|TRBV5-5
TGTGCCAGCAGCTTTAGCGGGAGGGCATCAGATACGCAGTATTTT
CASSFSGRASDTQYF
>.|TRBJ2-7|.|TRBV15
TGTGCCACCAGCATAGAGGACGTAACAGTGCAGTACTTC
CATSIEDVTVQYF
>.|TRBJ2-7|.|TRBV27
TGTGCCAGCAGGGGCACAGGGAGCTCCTACGAGCAGTACTTC
CASRGTGSSYEQYF
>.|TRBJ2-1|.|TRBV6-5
TGTGCCAGCAGCCCGAGAAGGAACTACAATGAGCAGTTCTTC
CASSPRRNYNEQFF
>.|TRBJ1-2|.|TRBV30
TGTGCCTGGGAGGGGGACTACGGCTACACCTTC
CAWEGDYGYTF
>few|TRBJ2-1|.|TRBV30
TGTGCCTGGAGGCAGGGTACCTACAATGAGCAGTTCTTC
CAWRQGTYNEQFF
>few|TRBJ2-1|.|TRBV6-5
TGTGCCAGCAGTACGACGGTGGAGAATGAGCAGTTCTTC
CASSTTVENEQFF
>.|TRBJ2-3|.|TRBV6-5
TGTGCCAGCAGTTACTCGATTTGGCGGACAGATACGCAGTATTTT
CASSYSIWRTDTQYF
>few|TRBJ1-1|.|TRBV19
TGTGCCAGTAGCCCTGGAGGGGCCATGAACACTGAAGCTTTCTTT
CASSPGGAMNTEAFF
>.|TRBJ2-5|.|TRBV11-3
TGTGCCAGCAGCCCGTCCCACAGGGAAGAGACCCAGTACTTC
CASSPSHREETQYF
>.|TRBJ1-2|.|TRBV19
TGTGCCAGTACCGCGGGACCAACGCCCTATGGCTACACCTTC
CASTAGPTPYGYTF
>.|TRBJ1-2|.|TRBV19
TGTGCCAGTAGGCTACTGAGGGGTGGTTATGGCTACACCTTC
CASRLLRGGYGYTF
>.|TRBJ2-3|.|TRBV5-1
TGCGCCAGCAGCCTTAGCAAAGATACGCAGTATTTT
CASSLSKDTQYF
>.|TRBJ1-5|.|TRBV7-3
TGTGCCAGCAGCTTAACGTCCAATCAGCCCCAGCATTTT
CASSLTSNQPQHF
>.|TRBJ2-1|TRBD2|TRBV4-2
TGTGCCAGCAGCGGACTAGGGAGCTCCTACAATGAGCAGTTCTTC
CASSGLGSSYNEQFF
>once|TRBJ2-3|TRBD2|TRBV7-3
TGTGCCAGCAGCTTTTATAGCGGGAGAGGGGATACGCAGTATTTT
CASSFYSGRGDTQYF
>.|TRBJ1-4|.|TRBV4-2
TGTGCCAGCAGCCAAGGGGGAGGGTCTTCTCGGCCGCCAACTAATGAAAAACTGTTTTTT
CASSQGGGSSRPPTNEKLFF
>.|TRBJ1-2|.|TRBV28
TGTGCCAGCAGCCCCGGGAAAGGGGGCTACACCTTC
CASSPGKGGYTF
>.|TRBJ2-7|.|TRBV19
TGTGCCAGTAGTATTGGGCGGGTCGCCTACGAGCAGTACTTC
CASSIGRVAYEQYF
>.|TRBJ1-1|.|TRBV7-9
TGTGCCAGCAGCCCGCCCGGGAACACTGAAGCTTTCTTT
CASSPPGNTEAFF
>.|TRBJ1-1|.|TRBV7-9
TGTGCCAGCAGCTTACAGGGTAAAGACACTGAAGCTTTCTTT
CASSLQGKDTEAFF
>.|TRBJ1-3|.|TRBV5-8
TGTGCCAGCAGCGCGGGGGGCTCTGGAAACACCATATATTTT
CASSAGGSGNTIYF
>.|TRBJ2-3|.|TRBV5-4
TGTGCCATTACCTCCGGGATTTCAGATACGCAGTATTTT
CAITSGISDTQYF
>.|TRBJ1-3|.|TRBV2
TGTGCCAGCAGTCCGGTCTCCGGAAACACCATATATTTT
CASSPVSGNTIYF